The 29 T cell receptor beta chains below were found in one sample sequenced in a study of T cell repertoires in cytomegalovirus infection. TCRdb re-analysed the reads in MiXCR, keeping a single row per CDR3 protein. The sample carries over 150,000 distinct CDR3 sequences, about 15% recorded once. Sequencing was done on a sample of CD8+ T cells from PBMCs. The receptors originated from a human donor in good health (CMV status not recorded). Some clones in this sample may be carry-over from other donors' samples.

The chain is built from TRBV7-3 and TRBJ2-1; D is possibly TRBD1 (5 bases). Trimming removed 4 bases from V and 7 bases from J, with 11 bases in between. The CDR3 runs 13 residues. Germline loops: CDR1 SGHTA, CDR2 FQGTGA. The CDR3 sequence is CASSSDIGNEQFF. The CDR3 coding sequence is TGTGCCAGCAGCTCGGACATAGGGAATGAGCAGTTCTTC.

This clonotype occurred a few times. The chain links TRBV28 to TRBJ2-1; D uncertain. Trimming took off 5 bases at V and 0 bases at J, with 14 bases between the two ends. Per germline, CDR1 MDHEN and CDR2 SYDVKM. This CDR3 comprises 16 residues. The CDR3 here is CASSPLVSSSYNEQFF. CDR3 bases: TGTGCCAGCAGTCCTCTTGTATCATCCTCCTACAATGAGCAGTTCTTC.

The table lists this clonotype with a few counts. V usage is TRBV7-8 and J usage is TRBJ2-5; D is possibly TRBD2 (6 bases). Trimming cost V 2 bases and J 5 bases, with 15 bases left between them. CDR3 length: 15 residues. Germline CDR1 SGHVS, CDR2 FQNEAQ. CDR3 amino acids: CASSLRRGAAETQYF. CDR3 in DNA: TGTGCCAGCAGCTTACGGCGGGGCGCGGCGGAGACCCAGTACTTC.

A few counts support this clonotype. The rearrangement links TRBV7-2 to TRBJ1-1, with 7 bases lining up with TRBD1. The CDR3 contains 16 residues. CDR1 and CDR2 from the germline V gene are SGHTA and FQGNSA. J gave up 3 bases and V 1 base, and 8 bases lay outside the gene matches. The CDR3 loop is CASSLVYRGRDTEAFF. The CDR3 DNA reads as TGTGCCAGCAGCTTAGTCTACAGGGGACGGGACACTGAAGCTTTCTTT.

The J gene is TRBJ1-2, the V gene TRBV29-1, with D unresolved. This CDR3 is built from 12 residues. Germline CDR1 reads SQVTM; CDR2 reads ANQGSEA. V lost 7 bases, J lost 2 bases, and 11 bases lay in between. In nucleotides, the CDR3 is TGCAGCGCTCCAGGAGGGAACTATGGCTACACCTTC. This translates into CSAPGGNYGYTF.

The V call is TRBV4-1, the J call TRBJ1-5; perhaps TRBD1 as D (5 bases). The CDR3 has 17 amino acids. Germline lookup yields CDR1 MGHRA and CDR2 YSYEKL. V gave up 2 bases and J gave up 3 bases, with 17 bases separating them. The CDR3 coding sequence is TGCGCCAGCAGCCAAACGGGCGACAGAGGCTTCAATCAGCCCCAGCATTTT. Its translation: CASSQTGDRGFNQPQHF.

This clonotype was observed a few times. The V and J genes are TRBV29-1 and TRBJ2-5; D is possibly TRBD1 (6 bases). The CDR3 covers 14 residues. V shed 4 bases and J shed 5 bases, with 17 bases lying between them. Looked up from germline, CDR1 is SQVTM and CDR2 is ANQGSEA. CDR3 coding DNA: TGCAGCGTTGTTTTCCTGGGGCAGGGGGAGACCCAGTACTTC. Amino acids: CSVVFLGQGETQYF. Full variable domain (outside the CDR3, taken from reference TRBV29-1 and TRBJ2-5): SAVISQKPSRDICQRGTSLTIQCQVDSQVTMMFWYRQQPGQSLTLIATANQGSEATYESGFVIDKFPISRPNLTFSTLTVSNMSPEDSSIYLCSVVFLGQGETQYFGPGTRLLVL.

The rearrangement uses TRBV29-1 and TRBJ2-1; a possible D gene is TRBD2 (6 bases). The CDR3 has 14 residues. Trimming took off 2 bases at V and 0 bases at J, with 8 bases between the two ends. Germline V gene sequence: CDR1 SQVTM, CDR2 ANQGSEA. CDR3 nucleotide sequence: TGCAGCGTTGAAACCGGGGGCTCCTACAATGAGCAGTTCTTC. It is translated as CSVETGGSYNEQFF.

This clonotype was picked up one time. The gene calls are TRBV20-1 and TRBJ2-7; the D gene is possibly TRBD2 (6 bases). Germline CDR1 and CDR2: DFQATT and SNEGSKA (reference sequence). This CDR3 region has 18 residues. Trimming stripped 0 bases from V and 0 bases from J, with 21 bases between. The CDR3 sequence is CSARDKSRGLRSSYEQYF. DNA of the CDR3: TGCAGTGCTAGAGATAAAAGTAGGGGACTTAGGAGCTCCTACGAGCAGTACTTC.

The CDR3 spells CASSQDDRSGTEAFF. The CDR3 nucleotides are TGCGCCAGCAGCCAAGATGACAGGTCGGGGACTGAAGCTTTCTTT. This rearrangement joins TRBV4-1 to TRBJ1-1; tentatively, D is TRBD1 (6 bases). Germline CDR1 MGHRA, CDR2 YSYEKL. The CDR3 runs to 15 residues. Between the trimmed V and J ends, which lost 0 bases and 5 bases, there was a span of 13 bases.

This clonotype was detected only once. The rearrangement links TRBV7-9 to TRBJ1-1; D gene unclear. Trimming removed 5 bases at V and 4 bases at J, with 8 bases between. Germline loops: CDR1 SEHNR, CDR2 FQNEAQ (reference sequence). The length of the CDR3 is 12 residues. The CDR3 protein is CASSPTRTEAFF. The CDR3 coding sequence is TGTGCCAGCAGCCCAACCCGCACTGAAGCTTTCTTT. Full variable domain (rest looked up from reference TRBV7-9 and TRBJ1-1): DTGVSQNPRHKITKRGQNVTFRCDPISEHNRLYWYRQTLGQGPEFLTYFQNEAQLEKSRLLSDRFSAERPKGSFSTLEIQRTEQGDSAMYLCASSPTRTEAFFGQGTRLTVV.

This clonotype was seen a handful of times. J is TRBJ2-2 and V is TRBV6-5; maybe TRBD2 (6 bases). Trimming shortened V by 6 bases and J by 3 bases, and 11 bases separated the two germline ends. This CDR3 is built from 14 residues. The germline V gene encodes CDR1 MNHEY and CDR2 SVGAGI. The CDR3 DNA sequence: TGTGCCAGCAGCCCCTGGGGGGACACCGGGGAGCTGTTTTTT. Translating gives CASSPWGDTGELFF.

This clonotype was detected a few times. The J gene is TRBJ2-7, the V gene TRBV20-1; TRBD2 aligns across 10 bases. CDR1 is DFQATT, CDR2 SNEGSKA, per germline (reference sequence). Trimming removed 1 base from V and 3 bases from J; junction bases left unmatched: 6. The CDR3 covers 15 residues. The CDR3 DNA reads TGCAGTGCTAGAGGATCTAGCGGGGGTTACTACGAGCAGTACTTC. Protein product: CSARGSSGGYYEQYF.

CDR3 sequence: CAISESVGLAGQETQYF. The DNA for the CDR3 is TGTGCCATCAGTGAGTCTGTGGGACTAGCGGGCCAAGAGACCCAGTACTTC. J is TRBJ2-5 and V is TRBV10-3; 12 positions agree with TRBD2. Germline CDR1 ENHRY, CDR2 SYGVKD. The trim removed 0 bases at V and 1 base at J, leaving 3 bases unmatched. CDR3 size: 17 residues.

This rearrangement joins TRBV6-6 to TRBJ2-1; D remains unclear. This CDR3 spans 15 amino acids. Trimming pared 7 bases from V and 2 bases from J, leaving 15 bases between. Germline lookup yields CDR1 MNHNY and CDR2 SVGAGI (reference sequence). For the CDR3, the DNA is TGTGCCAGCATTTCCTACTACGCCGCCTACAATGAGCAGTTCTTC. Residues: CASISYYAAYNEQFF.

The V call is TRBV25-1, the J call TRBJ2-2, with TRBD2 as a possible D gene (6 bases). CDR1 and CDR2 from the germline V gene are MGHDK and SYGVNS. The CDR3 is 16 residues long. The V end was cut by 4 bases, the J end by 4 bases, with 16 bases between. The CDR3: CASSVSRGGFTGELFF. The CDR3 coding sequence is TGTGCCAGCAGTGTTTCCCGGGGAGGTTTCACCGGGGAGCTGTTTTTT. The whole variable domain, filled in from reference TRBV25-1 and TRBJ2-2, reads EADIYQTPRYLVIGTGKKITLECSQTMGHDKMYWYQQDPGMELHLIHYSYGVNSTEKGDLSSESTVSRIRTEHFPLTLESARPSHTSQYLCASSVSRGGFTGELFFGEGSRLTVL.

This chain uses TRBV7-3 with TRBJ2-1; 11 positions match TRBD2. Germline V gene sequence: CDR1 SGHTA, CDR2 FQGTGA. V dropped 1 base and J dropped 7; count of bases not matched to a gene: 9. CDR3 size: 17 residues. CDR3 DNA: TGTGCCAGCAGCTTAAACCCCAGCCTAGCGGGGGGAAATGAGCAGTTCTTC. Translated, it gives CASSLNPSLAGGNEQFF.

Only one count was recorded for this clonotype. The J gene is TRBJ2-2, the V gene TRBV6-5, with 7 bases fitting TRBD1. The germline gives CDR1 MNHEY, CDR2 SVGAGI. CDR3 length: 16 residues. The J segment lost 1 base and the V segment lost 3 bases, leaving 5 bases of the junction unmatched. CDR3 in amino acids: CASSYDREWNTGELFF. The DNA for the CDR3 is TGTGCCAGCAGTTATGACAGGGAATGGAACACCGGGGAGCTGTTTTTT.

The V call is TRBV20-1, the J call TRBJ1-5, with no clear D. The CDR3 spans 14 residues. Trimming removed 6 bases at V and 0 bases at J, with 12 bases between. Germline values: CDR1 DFQATT, CDR2 SNEGSKA (reference sequence). The CDR3 DNA is TGCAGTGCCCAAACGGGTTATAGCAATCAGCCCCAGCATTTT. This codes for CSAQTGYSNQPQHF.

The V call is TRBV7-2, the J call TRBJ2-4; weak D call: TRBD1 (6 bases). The germline V gene has CDR1 SGHTA and CDR2 FQGNSA. The ends were cut back, 3 bases at V and 6 bases at J, with 18 bases in the middle. The CDR3 covers 16 residues. CDR3 residues: CASSFNRAPQANIQYF. CDR3 coding DNA: TGTGCCAGCAGCTTCAACAGGGCACCCCAGGCAAACATTCAGTACTTC.

This clonotype was seen a single time. The chain joins TRBV6-5 to TRBJ2-1; possibly TRBD1 or TRBD2 for D (5 bases each). The V and J ends lost 11 bases and 14 bases respectively, with 16 bases between them. Germline loops: CDR1 MNHEY, CDR2 SVGAGI. This CDR3 spans 10 amino acids. The CDR3 loop reads CARTGTEEFF. CDR3 sequence (DNA): TGTGCCCGCACCGGGACCGAGGAGTTCTTC.

The chain carries TRBV12-5 and TRBJ2-5; no definite D call. The CDR3 contains 11 residues. Germline loops: CDR1 LGHNT, CDR2 FRNRAP. The ends were cut back, 3 bases at V and 4 bases at J, with 3 bases in the middle. CDR3 residues: CASGFRETQYF. The CDR3 DNA sequence: TGTGCTAGTGGTTTTCGAGAGACCCAGTACTTC.

This clonotype was counted between two and nine times. The chain has TRBV18 and TRBJ2-1; a possible D gene is TRBD1 (5 bases). The CDR3 extends over 15 amino acids. Per germline, CDR1 KGHSH and CDR2 LQKENI. Deletions cut 4 bases from V and 2 bases from J, with 12 bases between. Written as DNA, the CDR3 is TGTGCCAGCTCACTGGGGCCTCTACCCTACAATGAGCAGTTCTTC. Its protein is CASSLGPLPYNEQFF.

The rearrangement links TRBV12-5 to TRBJ2-1; D is undetermined. There are 13 residues in the CDR3. Trimming pared 7 bases from V and 9 bases from J, leaving 16 bases between. CDR1 and CDR2 (germline): LGHNT, FRNRAP. The CDR3 DNA follows: TGTGCTAGTGATCCAGGTACGAATGGTGAGCAGTTCTTC. Translating it yields CASDPGTNGEQFF.

The rearrangement uses TRBV7-9 and TRBJ1-4; no clear D. The V gene's germline CDR1 is SEHNR and CDR2 FQNEAQ (reference sequence). The CDR3 totals 13 residues. V gave up 3 bases and J gave up 4 bases, with 6 bases separating them. Here the CDR3 DNA reads TGTGCCAGCAGCTTCCCCGTTAATGAAAAACTGTTTTTT. Amino acids: CASSFPVNEKLFF.

This clonotype was seen a few times. The chain couples TRBV7-8 to TRBJ1-2; D is uncertain. The CDR3 is 15 amino acids. Germline V CDR1 and CDR2: SGHVS, FQNEAQ. V was cut by 4 bases and J by 6 bases, with 18 bases left in between. In DNA form, the CDR3 reads TGTGCCAGCAGCTCCCGTTCTCCGGGAGAACATGGCTACACCTTC. Residues: CASSSRSPGEHGYTF.

The rearrangement joins TRBV7-9 to TRBJ1-2; 7 positions agree with TRBD1. V shed 1 base, J shed 5 bases, and the junction held 10 bases outside the gene matches. Germline V CDR1 and CDR2: SEHNR, FQNEAQ (reference sequence). CDR3 length: 16 residues. This chain's CDR3 is CASSLVGTEILYGYTF. DNA for the CDR3: TGTGCCAGCAGCTTAGTTGGGACAGAGATTCTTTATGGCTACACCTTC.

This clonotype has at least ten counts. The chain links TRBV7-8 to TRBJ1-6, with 7 nucleotides matching TRBD1. CDR1 is SGHVS and CDR2 is FQNEAQ in the germline V gene. The V gene end was trimmed by 5 bases and the J gene end by 7 bases; junction bases not matched to a gene: 5. CDR3 length equals 14 residues. The CDR3: CASSPGTENSPLHF. Here the CDR3 DNA reads TGTGCCAGCAGCCCCGGGACAGAGAATTCACCCCTCCACTTT.

This clonotype was picked up a small number of times. The chain combines TRBV7-2 with TRBJ2-7, with D perhaps assigned TRBD1 or TRBD2 (5 bases each). With 3 bases removed from V and 0 bases from J, the gap between germline ends came to 21 bases. The CDR3 consists of 18 residues. CDR1 is SGHTA and CDR2 is FQGNSA in the germline V gene. CDR3 nucleotide sequence: TGTGCCAGCAGCTTTAGGGGAGCAAACAGATACAACTCCTACGAGCAGTACTTC. Translating gives CASSFRGANRYNSYEQYF.